The source of this TCR beta chain is a study of blood T cell repertoires in COVID-19. About the research overall: Researchers got acute and convalescent COVID-19 samples from the United States, Italy and Spain. PBMCs, B-cell-depleted T cells, or T cells provided the cDNA or gDNA that made up the material.

As originally analysed: Amplification of reference gene primers was used by the study to estimate nucleated cell counts. Some clones are missing from TCRdb's copy, which holds only in-frame ones; the method was immunoSEQ multiplex PCR. Clone size and the V and J calls come from that table; the DNA yielded D and trimming. The data contain some 180,000 clones, more than 75% of them singletons. Trimming pared 4 bases from V and 7 bases from J, leaving 5 bases between. The CDR3 extends over 12 amino acids. Germline V gives CDR1 SGHTA, CDR2 FQGTGA. The TCR comes from a man aged 50 or older who had recovered from COVID-19. Material for sequencing was peripheral blood. The chain combines TRBV7-3 with TRBJ1-6; D gene uncertain. The CDR3 DNA sequence: TGTGCCAGCAGCTCCGGGAATTCACCCCTCCACTTT. This encodes CASSSGNSPLHF.